This T cell receptor (beta chain) was sequenced in a study of cytomegalovirus exposure and HLA in healthy donors. Study outcomes and limitations: Some TCR beta chains (roughly 160 of them) were listed as cytomegalovirus-associated. As was reported, the classifier diagnosed cytomegalovirus status with high specificity and sensitivity.

As for this clone: What it binds is unknown.

CDR3 size: 13 residues. Per germline, CDR1 SGHAT and CDR2 FQNNGV. Trimming shortened V by 8 bases and J by 5 bases, and 15 bases separated the two germline ends. Generated by immunoSEQ multiplex PCR, the TCRdb table keeps only in-frame clones and is missing some. Altogether approximately 140,000 clones are present, 88% being singletons, with the ten largest covering about 7.9%. What was sequenced was PBMCs. This sequence joins TRBV11-2 and TRBJ1-1; a weak D match, TRBD1 (5 bases). This clonotype was obtained from a woman in her late teens or twenties in good health and CMV-seropositive. The CDR3 reads CASVRQGGTEAFF. Here the CDR3 DNA reads TGTGCCAGCGTCCGCCAGGGAGGGACTGAAGCTTTCTTT.